One T cell receptor (beta chain) is described in this entry. Its matching antigen is unknown. Germline loops: CDR1 DFQATT, CDR2 SNEGSKA (reference sequence). V was cut by 1 base and J by 12 bases, with 13 bases left in between. The CDR3 is 12 amino acids. The data stem from a study of blood T cells in healthy people across ages. The study's findings and limits: In older individuals, TCR beta diversity per million T cells was lower, falling roughly linearly with age. Comparison with aged donors showed that long-lived donors had more naive CD4+ cells and higher diversity.

Combining a sample-barcoded 5' primer with a J-beta primer mix, a second PCR ran for 7 to 11 cycles. The template-switch adaptor was a 5' adaptor with 12 random nucleotides. It tagged each cDNA molecule. TCRdb called the 5' RACE reads again in MiXCR, with one record for every CDR3 protein. The sample has around 900,000 distinct CDR3 sequences, roughly half seen once. The TCR comes from a woman between 55 and 75 years old in good health. The chain is built from TRBV20-1 and TRBJ2-1; D is unclear. The sample comprised blood. This CDR3 reads CSARAVGNRQFF. In DNA form, the CDR3 reads TGCAGTGCTAGAGCCGTAGGAAATAGGCAGTTCTTC.